The rows below give T cell receptor beta chains drawn from one sample of a study of T cells in Graves' hyperthyroidism and ophthalmopathy. From the multiplex PCR reads, TCRdb called clonotypes with MiXCR, one entry per CDR3 protein. In the table there are roughly 800,000 distinct CDR3 sequences, 38% of which are singletons. Sequencing was done on a sample of blood. The receptor set was obtained from a man aged 18 to 30 with Graves' hyperthyroidism. Both conserved end residues are part of each CDR3. The D gene is left open where the match is weak. The listing skips clone size in some rows; elsewhere it reads once, few, many or a size class.

V gene: TRBV4-1
clone size: .
D gene: TRBD1
J gene: TRBJ2-7
CDR3 DNA: TGCGCCAGCAGCCAAGACAGGGGGCGTCCGGTCGACGAGCAGTACTTC
CDR3 protein: CASSQDRGRPVDEQYF

V gene: TRBV15
clone size: .
D gene: .
J gene: TRBJ1-1
CDR3 DNA: TGTGCCACCAGCAGAAAGCTGGATACTGAAGCTTTCTTT
CDR3 protein: CATSRKLDTEAFF

V gene: TRBV20-1
clone size: .
D gene: TRBD2
J gene: TRBJ2-7
CDR3 DNA: TGCAGTGCTTGCGGGAGGGCCTCCTACGAGCAGTACTTC
CDR3 protein: CSACGRASYEQYF

V gene: TRBV6-1
clone size: few
D gene: .
J gene: TRBJ1-5
CDR3 DNA: TGTGCCAGCCACGTCCCGGGGGGGCCTGGGCAGCCCCAGCATTTT
CDR3 protein: CASHVPGGPGQPQHF

V gene: TRBV7-6
clone size: .
D gene: .
J gene: TRBJ2-5
CDR3 DNA: TGTGCCAGCAGCCGTCCCCCGAGACCGGAGACCCAGTACTTC
CDR3 protein: CASSRPPRPETQYF

V gene: TRBV10-3
clone size: .
D gene: .
J gene: TRBJ2-7
CDR3 DNA: TGTGCCATCAGTGAGTCTCCAGGGGCCAACGAGCAGTACTTC
CDR3 protein: CAISESPGANEQYF

V gene: TRBV6-5
clone size: few
D gene: .
J gene: TRBJ1-2
CDR3 DNA: TGTGCCAGCAGTTCCGGACCTCCGGGACGAGGCTACACCTTC
CDR3 protein: CASSSGPPGRGYTF

V gene: TRBV14
clone size: few
D gene: .
J gene: TRBJ2-5
CDR3 DNA: TGTGCCAGCAGCCGGAACAGGGATGCGAAGACCCAGTACTTC
CDR3 protein: CASSRNRDAKTQYF

V gene: TRBV10-3
clone size: .
D gene: .
J gene: TRBJ1-2
CDR3 DNA: TGTGCCATCGAAGACTCCCCGTACTATGGCTACACCTTC
CDR3 protein: CAIEDSPYYGYTF

V gene: TRBV12-3/TRBV12-4
clone size: .
D gene: .
J gene: TRBJ2-7
CDR3 DNA: TGTGCCAGCAGCCCACGACAGCAAACCTACGAGCAGTACTTC
CDR3 protein: CASSPRQQTYEQYF

V gene: TRBV5-4
clone size: few
D gene: .
J gene: TRBJ2-2
CDR3 DNA: TGTGCCAGCAGCTTAGGGACACAGCGGTACACCGGGGAGCTGTTTTTT
CDR3 protein: CASSLGTQRYTGELFF

V gene: TRBV2
clone size: .
D gene: .
J gene: TRBJ2-2
CDR3 DNA: TGTGCCAGCTACACGGGGTGGACCGGGGAGCTGTTTTTT
CDR3 protein: CASYTGWTGELFF

V gene: TRBV10-3
clone size: .
D gene: TRBD2
J gene: TRBJ2-7
CDR3 DNA: TGTGCCAGCAGGGAACTAGCGGGAGGCTCCTACGAGCAGTACTTC
CDR3 protein: CASRELAGGSYEQYF

V gene: TRBV4-2
clone size: few
D gene: TRBD1
J gene: TRBJ2-7
CDR3 DNA: TGTGCCAGCAGCCAAGGGACAGGGGGGTACTACGAGCAGTACTTC
CDR3 protein: CASSQGTGGYYEQYF

V gene: TRBV5-1
clone size: few
D gene: TRBD1
J gene: TRBJ1-6
CDR3 DNA: TGCGCCAGCAGCTTGAGCAGACAGGGTTCACCCCTCCACTTT
CDR3 protein: CASSLSRQGSPLHF

V gene: TRBV15
clone size: many
D gene: .
J gene: TRBJ2-7
CDR3 DNA: TGTGCCACCAGCAGAAGCGGCTACGAGCAGTACTTC
CDR3 protein: CATSRSGYEQYF

V gene: TRBV7-9
clone size: many
D gene: .
J gene: TRBJ2-5
CDR3 DNA: TGTGCCAGCAGCTTACGTTTACAAGAGACCCAGTACTTC
CDR3 protein: CASSLRLQETQYF